A selection of T cell receptor beta chains follows, all from one sample in a study of cytomegalovirus exposure and HLA in healthy donors. The method was immunoSEQ multiplex PCR; TCRdb's version includes in-frame clones alone and lacks a portion of them. The table includes around 150,000 clones, 61% detected once. Sequencing was done on a sample of PBMCs. These receptors were collected from a male donor in good health and CMV-seronegative. CDR3s include the opening cysteine and the closing phenylalanine or tryptophan. Fields, in order: clone size, V gene, J gene, D gene, CDR3 protein, CDR3 DNA. D genes are given only for firm matches. Clone size is shown for a subset of rows, as once, few, many or a class of expanded clone.

-	TRBV7-9	TRBJ2-2	-	CASSPTENTGELFF	TGTGCCAGCAGCCCGACAGAGAACACCGGGGAGCTGTTTTTT
-	TRBV11-1	TRBJ1-3	TRBD1	CASRRTGGNTIYF	TGTGCCAGCAGACGGACAGGGGGAAACACCATATATTTT
-	TRBV18	TRBJ1-4	-	CASSRAGHFNEKLFF	TGTGCCAGCTCACGAGCGGGACATTTTAATGAAAAACTGTTTTTT
-	TRBV11-3	TRBJ2-1	TRBD2	CASSLGLAGSDEQFF	TGTGCCAGCAGCTTAGGGCTAGCGGGGTCGGATGAGCAGTTCTTC
once	TRBV13	TRBJ2-7	TRBD2	CAGSFLTSGYEQYF	TGTGCCGGCAGCTTTCTCACTAGCGGGTACGAGCAGTACTTC
-	TRBV6-1	TRBJ1-5	-	CASSEASNQPQHF	TGTGCCAGCAGTGAAGCTAGTAATCAGCCCCAGCATTTT
once	TRBV19	TRBJ2-2	-	CASSLNTAGELFF	TGTGCCAGTAGTCTCAACACCGCCGGGGAGCTGTTTTTT
-	TRBV27	TRBJ2-3	TRBD2	CASSLSNWLAVTDTQYF	TGTGCCAGCAGTTTAAGCAACTGGCTAGCGGTTACAGATACGCAGTATTTT
few	TRBV6-1	TRBJ1-1	-	CASSGPEYGRGPEAFF	TGTGCCAGCAGTGGACCGGAGTACGGTAGGGGCCCTGAAGCTTTCTTT
-	TRBV30	TRBJ2-3	TRBD2	CAWSALAVGTDTQYF	TGTGCCTGGAGCGCACTAGCGGTAGGCACAGATACGCAGTATTTT
few	TRBV10-3	TRBJ2-2	-	CAISELGTGELFF	TGTGCCATCAGTGAACTAGGGACCGGGGAGCTGTTTTTT
-	TRBV7-9	TRBJ2-7	TRBD1	CASSLDLRQGHEQYF	TGTGCCAGCAGCTTAGATCTTAGACAGGGCCACGAGCAGTACTTC
-	TRBV7-2	TRBJ2-3	-	CASNPSGGQTTDTQYF	TGTGCCAGCAACCCCTCCGGAGGACAGACCACAGATACGCAGTATTTT
once	TRBV6-5	TRBJ2-7	TRBD1	CASSLQQGAYEQYF	TGTGCCAGCAGTTTGCAACAGGGGGCCTACGAGCAGTACTTC
-	TRBV7-6	TRBJ2-7	TRBD1	CASSPGQGPSYEQYF	TGTGCCAGCAGCCCCGGACAGGGCCCTTCCTACGAGCAGTACTTC
-	TRBV28	TRBJ1-4	-	CASSPQGFATNEKLFF	TGTGCCAGCAGCCCGCAGGGGTTTGCAACTAATGAAAAACTGTTTTTT
-	TRBV21-1	TRBJ1-3	-	CASSRSITGDGNTIYF	TGTGCCAGCAGCAGATCGATAACAGGGGACGGGAACACCATATATTTT
-	TRBV5-1	TRBJ1-2	TRBD1	CASRITGGGRSNYGYTF	TGCGCCAGCAGAATCACAGGGGGCGGAAGGTCTAACTATGGCTACACCTTC
few	TRBV19	TRBJ1-4	TRBD1	CASSRDRASTEKLFF	TGTGCCAGTAGCAGAGACAGGGCGAGTACTGAAAAACTGTTTTTT
-	TRBV19	TRBJ2-7	-	CASSISGSVYEQYF	TGTGCCAGTAGTATTTCCGGTTCGGTCTACGAGCAGTACTTC
-	TRBV7-9	TRBJ2-3	-	CASSLEADLDPQYF	TGTGCCAGCAGCTTAGAAGCGGACCTGGATCCGCAGTATTTT
-	TRBV5-1	TRBJ2-3	TRBD2	CASSLGGGATDTQYF	TGCGCCAGCAGCTTGGGCGGGGGGGCGACAGATACGCAGTATTTT
few	TRBV25-1	TRBJ2-3	-	CASSAPYTYRADTQYF	TGTGCCAGCAGTGCACCCTACACTTACAGGGCCGATACGCAGTATTTT
-	TRBV29-1	TRBJ1-5	TRBD1	CSVADRGDQPQHF	TGCAGCGTCGCGGACAGGGGGGATCAGCCCCAGCATTTT
few	TRBV7-9	TRBJ1-1	-	CASQADEYRETEAFF	TGTGCCAGCCAAGCCGACGAATACAGGGAGACTGAAGCTTTCTTT
once	TRBV11-1	TRBJ2-5	TRBD1	CASSLGTGEGETQYF	TGTGCCAGCAGCTTGGGGACAGGGGAAGGAGAGACCCAGTACTTC
-	TRBV4-1	TRBJ2-1	-	CASSGTRVGLYNEQFF	TGCGCCAGCAGCGGAACTAGGGTCGGGCTATACAATGAGCAGTTCTTC
-	TRBV13	TRBJ1-2	-	CASSLGAGENYGYTF	TGTGCCAGCAGCTTGGGGGCGGGGGAAAACTATGGCTACACCTTC
few	TRBV5-4	TRBJ2-3	TRBD2	CASSSPYGLAGRDTQYF	TGTGCCAGCAGCTCCCCTTATGGACTAGCGGGGAGGGATACGCAGTATTTT